This T cell receptor (beta chain) is from a study of beta chain features in type 1 diabetes (dated by TCRdb to 2017 to 2018). Notes on the research overall: Mean age, gender distribution, total cell number and subset yield did not differ between patients and healthy donors. A total of roughly 100 million sorted cells were examined across all samples, and the number of cells per subset was strongly correlated with RNA yield. In the study, recently diagnosed type 1 diabetes patients and matched healthy donors were compared on the TCRB repertoires of their sorted circulating CD4+ T cell subsets. Regulatory and stem cell-like memory subsets were obtained from only 8 patients and roughly 8 healthy donors, while naive and central memory subsets were obtained from all 30 or so donors. General study outcomes and caveats: Naive, central memory and regulatory TCRB repertoires appeared to be more similar among patients than among healthy donors. HLA sub-analyses involved small numbers of individuals, so any influence of HLA type on TCRB rearrangement remained unresolved. Shorter templates might have been favored by PCR, but patient and control samples were amplified and corrected together, so both groups would have been affected equally by any skew. Because cDNA was sequenced instead of genomic DNA, activated cells with high expression could be over-represented, although the groups did not differ in activation or CD3 levels. In all four CD4+ subsets, TCRB CDR3 length was moderately but significantly shorter in type 1 diabetes patients. At VDJ recombination sites, patients with type 1 diabetes made fewer insertions and deleted more nucleotides, a pattern implying thymic rearrangement abnormalities.

Comments on this clone: Its antigen specificity is not known. Base qualities are missing; no much larger clone stands one base away.

The High Capacity cDNA Reverse Transcription Kit was used to reverse transcribe all of the isolated RNA, meaning that expressed TCRB transcripts were what got sequenced. Deep immunoSEQ sequencing was performed on naive, central memory and regulatory T cell samples, with an average of roughly 3.6 million total reads per sample. After sorted cells were lysed in RLT buffer, RNA was extracted with DNase-treated RNeasy Micro or Mini kits, with the choice depending on cell number. Each cell subset was processed on its own to prevent cross-contamination, while patient and healthy donor samples were processed together. Using the immunoSEQ multiplex PCR, TCRB sequences were amplified from cDNA into 87-bp fragments spanning the CDR3 region. The amplicons were sequenced using the Illumina HiSeq platform. As for how the authors treated the data: PCR bias was computationally corrected using synthetic template baselines, reads within Hamming distance 2 were collapsed, and singletons that could not be merged were discarded. By aligning reads against IMGT, V, D and J genes, CDR3 length, and insertions or deletions at six rearrangement sites were assigned. Within each subset, clonotype counts were normalized to sorted cell number, after which true diversity and Gini coefficients were computed with the tcR R package. The overlap coefficient, calculated on TCRB nucleotide sequences, was used to measure repertoire sharing. As a proxy for the pre-selection repertoire, out-of-frame TCRB sequences from naive cells were analyzed. TCRdb limited this immuneACCESS table to in-frame rearrangements with V and J called. A share of clones is missing; checked studies link under half to unresolved V genes, and the rest is unexplained. V, J and clone size derive from that table, while D and trimming were established from the DNA sequence. The sample includes hundreds of thousands of clones, with roughly an eighth observed a single time. Clones ranked in the top ten supply less than 0.025% of the sample.

A single peripheral blood draw of approximately 120 mL on average was collected from each donor into heparinised tubes. Naive, central memory, regulatory and stem cell-like memory CD4+ T cells were sorted on a BD FACSAria II using a panel including CD45RO, CCR7, CD25, CD127, CD95 and CD27. A purity above 98% was achieved for all sorted populations. Right away, PBMCs were isolated by Lymphoprep density gradient centrifugation and were stained directly, with no culture step. To minimize batch effects, samples were stained and sorted in pairs, one healthy donor with one patient per experiment. The cysteine opens and the phenylalanine closes a CDR3 of 16 amino acids. Just CDR3 DNA is preserved here, 48 bases in frame from base 1. Relative to germline, V is 3 bases shorter and J is 5 bases shorter, with 14 bases between their ends. Per the germline V gene (reference sequence), LNHDA is the CDR1 and SQIVND is the CDR2.

The receptor was derived from a man aged 18-30 years with type 1 diabetes. The chain is assembled from TRBV19 and TRBJ1-6, with the D gene not confidently named. Sequencing was performed on naive CD4+ T cells from blood. The meaning of the sample's cell subset or site label: true naive CD4+ T cells. The CDR3: CASSMRPLVDNSPLHF. The bases are TGTGCCAGTAGTATGAGGCCCCTAGTTGATAATTCACCCCTCCACTTT.